A single sample is the source of the 13 T cell receptor beta chains below, sequenced in a study of OX40 agonist ivuxolimab in advanced cancers. This table comes from immunoSEQ multiplex PCR, and its TCRdb copy is limited to in-frame clones, with some not included. Among about 62,000 clones listed, 79% were seen once. The material sequenced was CD4+ or CD8+ T cells sorted from blood, taken in a trial of the OX40 agonist ivuxolimab. All receptors derive from an adult with an advanced solid tumor such as melanoma, head and neck, liver or kidney cancer.

This clone was observed a handful of times. The chain recombines TRBV7-2 with TRBJ2-2; D gene ambiguous. V lost 1 base and J lost 2, with 5 bases in between. This CDR3 is 14 amino acids long. CDR1 is SGHTA, CDR2 FQGNSA, per germline. This CDR3 is CASSLELNTGELFF. The CDR3 DNA reads as TGTGCCAGCAGCTTAGAATTAAACACCGGGGAGCTGTTTTTT.

The chain recombines TRBV7-9 with TRBJ1-1, with a possible D match to TRBD1 (6 bases). V lost 0 bases, J lost 3 bases, and 11 bases lay in between. CDR1 is SEHNR, CDR2 FQNEAQ, per germline (reference sequence). The CDR3 is made up of 15 amino acids. In DNA, the CDR3 is TGTGCCAGCAGCTTAGCGTCGTCAGGGGACACTGAAGCTTTCTTT. It translates to CASSLASSGDTEAFF.

The chain recombines TRBV28 with TRBJ2-5; TRBD2 matches at 10 bases. CDR1 is MDHEN and CDR2 is SYDVKM in the germline V gene. V shed 4 bases, J shed 1 base, and the junction held 15 bases outside the gene matches. CDR3 length equals 19 residues. The CDR3 region is CASSYPGETSGPLQETQYF. CDR3 in DNA: TGTGCCAGCAGTTACCCCGGAGAGACTAGCGGGCCCCTCCAAGAGACCCAGTACTTC. Using reference TRBV28 and TRBJ2-5 for the parts outside the CDR3, the full variable domain is DVKVTQSSRYLVKRTGEKVFLECVQDMDHENMFWYRQDPGLGLRLIYFSYDVKMKEKGDIPEGYSVSREKKERFSLILESASTNQTSMYLCASSYPGETSGPLQETQYFGPGTRLLVL.

The chain recombines TRBV7-3 with TRBJ2-1; 7 bases align to TRBD2. CDR1 SGHTA and CDR2 FQGTGA come from the germline V gene. The CDR3 sequence is 13 residues long. After removal of 1 base from V and 10 bases from J, the junction contained 4 bases not matched to a gene. The CDR3 DNA sequence: TGTGCCAGCAGCTTAAGTGTTAGCGGGGAGCAGTTCTTC. This sequence encodes CASSLSVSGEQFF.

The chain's CDR3 is CASSLDSGNTIYF. The CDR3 DNA follows: TGTGCCAGCAGCCTCGACTCTGGAAACACCATATATTTT. The chain employs TRBV7-3 and TRBJ1-3; no firm D call. V was shortened by 5 bases and J by 0 bases, with 5 bases between the two germline ends. There are 13 residues in the CDR3. CDR1 SGHTA and CDR2 FQGTGA come from the germline V gene.

The V gene is TRBV28, the J gene TRBJ2-2, with 11 bases lining up with TRBD2. The CDR3 sequence is 17 residues long. Germline V gives CDR1 MDHEN, CDR2 SYDVKM. V trimming: 4 bases; J trimming: 0 bases; junction bases outside the gene matches: 4. CDR3 region: CASSSSTSGTNTGELFF. The CDR3 DNA sequence: TGTGCCAGCAGTTCCTCGACTAGCGGGACGAACACCGGGGAGCTGTTTTTT.

This chain uses TRBV27 with TRBJ2-2; the D gene is possibly TRBD2 (6 bases). This CDR3 has 13 amino acids. Germline V gene sequence: CDR1 MNHEY, CDR2 SMNVEV (reference sequence). Trimming stripped 4 bases from V and 5 bases from J, with 8 bases between. In nucleotides, the CDR3 is TGTGCCAGCAGTTGGGCGGGAACCGGGGAGCTGTTTTTT. Amino acid sequence: CASSWAGTGELFF.

This chain links TRBV5-6 with TRBJ2-6; the match to TRBD1 covers 7 bases. CDR3 size: 19 residues. V was pared by 4 bases and J by 0 bases, with 13 bases of the junction left unmatched. Germline lookup yields CDR1 SGHDT and CDR2 YYEEEE. The CDR3 reads CASSPLLRGRGSGANVLTF. For the CDR3, the DNA is TGTGCCAGCAGCCCTCTCTTAAGGGGGCGCGGCTCTGGGGCCAACGTCCTGACTTTC.

This clone was found a few times. This sequence joins TRBV11-1 and TRBJ1-4; D remains unclear. The germline V and J ends were trimmed by 2 bases and 0 bases, with 10 bases remaining between them. Germline V gene sequence: CDR1 SGHAT, CDR2 FQDESV (reference sequence). This CDR3 comprises 16 residues. The DNA for the CDR3 is TGTGCCAGCAGCTTAAACCGAGGCCCAACTAATGAAAAACTGTTTTTT. It yields the protein CASSLNRGPTNEKLFF.

The V call is TRBV23-1, the J call TRBJ2-5; TRBD1 aligns across 8 bases. The J call may not be correct, given that the DNA end is closer to TRBJ2-7. TRBV23-1 is labeled an ORF, and its function is uncertain. This CDR3 region has 13 residues. The CDR3 loop reads CASSRGQGYEQYF. CDR3 nucleotide sequence: TGCGCCAGCAGTCGTGGACAGGGCTACGAGCAGTACTTC.

This chain uses TRBV6-6 with TRBJ1-6, with unresolved D. Germline lookup yields CDR1 MNHNY and CDR2 SVGAGI (reference sequence). CDR3 length: 13 amino acids. Between the trimmed V and J ends, which lost 7 bases and 7 bases, there was a span of 11 bases. CDR3 DNA: TGTGCCAGCACCGGAGTTCTAAATTCACCCCTCCACTTT. Its protein product is CASTGVLNSPLHF.

This chain joins TRBV6-5 and TRBJ2-1; D remains unclear. Germline V lookup: CDR1 MNHEY, CDR2 SVGAGI. The CDR3 consists of 13 residues. The V end was cut by 5 bases, the J end by 2 bases, with 7 bases between. The CDR3 sequence: CASSPSPYNEQFF. The CDR3 coding sequence is TGTGCCAGCAGTCCATCCCCCTACAATGAGCAGTTCTTC.

This chain connects TRBV7-9 to TRBJ1-2; D not certain. In germline, CDR1 is SEHNR, CDR2 FQNEAQ (reference sequence). This CDR3 comprises 14 residues. V was shortened by 4 bases and J by 1 base, with 10 bases between the two germline ends. The CDR3 protein is CASSSEHLNYGYTF. CDR3 sequence (DNA): TGTGCCAGCAGCTCGGAACATCTTAACTATGGCTACACCTTC.